Sequencing of this T cell receptor (beta chain) was carried out in a study of T cells expressing NK-cell markers. Study at large: Sequencing of TCR beta repertoires drew on sorted CD3+CD56+NKG2C+, CD3+CD56+NKG2C- and CD3+CD56-NKG2C+ T cells. Sequenced donors, eight in total, included seven who were HCMV-seropositive and one who was seronegative.

The CDR3 is 14 residues long. The germline gives CDR1 SEHNR, CDR2 FQNEAQ (reference sequence). Using the 5' RACE reads, TCRdb records one entry per CDR3 protein without DNA. Its listing shows 140,000 or so distinct CDR3 sequences. Overall study results and limits: Dominant NKG2C+ clonotypes made up 1.0-7.0% of CD8+ T cells in several donors. HCMV specificity of the expanded NKG2C+ T cell clones stayed unclear.

Details on this clonotype: Its matching antigen is unknown.

Source material: blood T cells: a sorted CD56 or NKG2C T cell subset, CD4+ or CD8+ T cells, or bulk PBMC T cells (not recorded which). The chain carries TRBV7-9 and TRBJ1-5; checking the TCRdb D call of TRBD1 is not possible without DNA. The clonotype comes from a young man in good health. CDR3: CASSTTGYNQPQHF.